Each of the 18 T cell receptor beta chains below was sequenced from the same sample in a study of beta chain features in type 1 diabetes. No antigen has been assigned to these receptors. cDNA synthesis used the whole RNA isolate, giving expressed TCRB sequences. Measured with immunoSEQ multiplex PCR; TCRdb has only the in-frame clones, and not every one. The sample shows around 600,000 clones, around 12% of them seen only once. Study-wide results and caveats: All four CD4+ subsets from Type 1 diabetes patients carried moderately but significantly shorter TCRB CDR3s.

Sequences were obtained from naive CD4+ T cells from blood. Receptor source: a man aged 25-45 years with type 1 diabetes.

V and J are TRBV30 and TRBJ1-2; TRBD1 might be the D (5 bases). The CDR3 consists of 14 residues. Germline loops: CDR1 GTSNPN, CDR2 SVGIG (reference sequence). Trimming took off 0 bases at V and 8 bases at J, with 16 bases between the two ends. CDR3 nucleotides: TGTGCCTGGAGTGTTAGGGGTCTAACTGGGGGCTACACCTTC. Its protein is CAWSVRGLTGGYTF.

This clone turned up a few times. The chain recombines TRBV7-9 with TRBJ1-1; perhaps TRBD1 as D (5 bases). V lost 0 bases and J 13 bases, leaving 15 bases between the germline ends. From germline, CDR1 is SEHNR and CDR2 FQNEAQ (reference sequence). The CDR3 contains 13 residues. As DNA, the CDR3 is TGTGCCAGCAGCTTAGCCGGGCCCCCGAGGGGTTTCTTT. Amino acids: CASSLAGPPRGFF. The whole variable domain, filled in from reference TRBV7-9 and TRBJ1-1, reads DTGVSQNPRHKITKRGQNVTFRCDPISEHNRLYWYRQTLGQGPEFLTYFQNEAQLEKSRLLSDRFSAERPKGSFSTLEIQRTEQGDSAMYLCASSLAGPPRGFFGQGTRLTVV.

This clone was seen more than once but under ten times. This chain joins TRBV7-2 and TRBJ2-5, with 8 positions matching TRBD1. This CDR3 region has 16 residues. The germline V gene has CDR1 SGHTA and CDR2 FQGNSA. After removal of 5 bases from V and 5 bases from J, the junction contained 13 bases not matched to a gene. CDR3 bases: TGTGCCAGCAGCAAGTCACCCAGGGGGCAAGCGGAGACCCAGTACTTC. Translated: CASSKSPRGQAETQYF.

Written as DNA, the CDR3 is TGCGCCAGCAGGTCCCAGGGGGCGGTCGCCGGGGAGCTGTTTTTT. Its translation is CASRSQGAVAGELFF. The rearrangement uses TRBV4-1 and TRBJ2-2; TRBD1 matches at 8 bases. The germline CDR1 and CDR2 sequences are MGHRA and YSYEKL. The CDR3 covers 15 residues. The ends lost 6 bases at V and 6 bases at J; junction bases unmatched: 9.

The genes are TRBV6-5 and TRBJ2-1; D uncertain. The V and J ends lost 2 bases and 2 bases respectively, with 13 bases between them. The germline gives CDR1 MNHEY, CDR2 SVGAGI. CDR3 length: 16 amino acids. The CDR3 DNA reads as TGTGCCAGCAGTTACCGCCAATCGGCTGCCTACAATGAGCAGTTCTTC. Protein: CASSYRQSAAYNEQFF.

Only a few counts were recorded for this clone. The chain combines TRBV9 with TRBJ1-1, with a tentative D call TRBD1 (5 bases). This CDR3 has 15 amino acids. V was clipped by 0 bases and J by 3 bases, with 12 bases between them. The germline CDR1 and CDR2 sequences are SGDLS and YYNGEE. The CDR3 nucleotides are TGTGCCAGCAGCGTAGATCACCTGGGGCACACTGAAGCTTTCTTT. Its protein is CASSVDHLGHTEAFF. The full variable domain, its missing parts supplied by reference TRBV9 and TRBJ1-1, is DSGVTQTPKHLITATGQRVTLRCSPRSGDLSVYWYQQSLDQGLQFLIQYYNGEERAKGNILERFSAQQFPDLHSELNLSSLELGDSALYFCASSVDHLGHTEAFFGQGTRLTVV.

The genes are TRBV28 and TRBJ2-7; D unclear. This CDR3 has 11 amino acids. V dropped 4 bases and J dropped 6 bases, with 7 bases sitting between them. Looked up from germline, CDR1 is MDHEN and CDR2 is SYDVKM. CDR3 sequence (DNA): TGTGCCAGCAGTTATCCTGGCGAGCAGTACTTC. Its protein is CASSYPGEQYF.

This clone turned up a few times. The chain carries TRBV6-5 and TRBJ2-7; TRBD1 matches 8 bases. Germline V lookup: CDR1 MNHEY, CDR2 SVGAGI. Trimming cost V 5 bases and J 5 bases; bases outside gene matches: 11. The CDR3 loop spans 15 amino acids. In DNA form, the CDR3 reads TGTGCCAGCAGTCGGCAATGGGACAGGTCCCACGAGCAGTACTTC. This encodes CASSRQWDRSHEQYF.

The chain couples TRBV20-1 to TRBJ2-1; no clear D. Trimming cost V 8 bases and J 9 bases, with 14 bases left between them. CDR3 length: 11 amino acids. Germline loops: CDR1 DFQATT, CDR2 SNEGSKA (reference sequence). The chain's CDR3 is CSRLAGPEQFF. DNA for the CDR3: TGCAGTCGTCTTGCAGGCCCTGAGCAGTTCTTC.

The chain employs TRBV7-9 and TRBJ1-6; D is perhaps TRBD1 (5 bases). Germline values: CDR1 SEHNR, CDR2 FQNEAQ (reference sequence). V was pared by 5 bases and J by 10 bases, with 21 bases between. This CDR3 region has 16 residues. For the CDR3, the DNA is TGTGCCAGCAGCGTAGGCCGGGCAGAGTGGGGGTCACCCCTCCACTTT. This gives the protein CASSVGRAEWGSPLHF.

This clone has just a few counts. V gene TRBV9 combines with J gene TRBJ1-5; 11 bases match TRBD1. The CDR3 has 15 amino acids. Germline CDR1 reads SGDLS; CDR2 reads YYNGEE. The V and J ends lost 0 bases and 5 bases, in that order; junction bases with no gene match: 1. The DNA for the CDR3 is TGTGCCAGCAGCGTAGAGGGACAGGGGGATCAGCCCCAGCATTTT. Its translation is CASSVEGQGDQPQHF.

The chain links TRBV10-3 to TRBJ2-5; 10 bases are a match to TRBD2. The germline CDR1 and CDR2 sequences are ENHRY and SYGVKD. V dropped 3 bases and J dropped 2; count of bases not matched to a gene: 6. The CDR3 totals 16 residues. The CDR3 here is CAISEFLAGVQETQYF. The CDR3 bases are TGTGCCATCAGTGAATTTCTAGCGGGGGTTCAAGAGACCCAGTACTTC.

This clone was found a few times. The chain has TRBV5-1 and TRBJ2-7, with 11 nucleotides matching TRBD1. Germline V gene sequence: CDR1 SGHRS, CDR2 YFSETQ. With 4 bases clipped from V and 2 bases from J, the junction kept 2 bases outside the gene matches. This CDR3 spans 14 amino acids. CDR3 protein: CASSRTGGPYEQYF. As DNA, the CDR3 is TGCGCCAGCAGCCGGACAGGGGGCCCCTACGAGCAGTACTTC.

The table lists this clone with a few counts. This rearrangement joins TRBV4-1 to TRBJ2-2; perhaps TRBD1 as D (5 bases). The CDR3 is 13 residues long. Germline loops: CDR1 MGHRA, CDR2 YSYEKL. Trimming shortened V by 4 bases and J by 6 bases, and 9 bases separated the two germline ends. CDR3 sequence reads: CASSRLGAGELFF. CDR3 nucleotide sequence: TGCGCCAGCAGCCGATTAGGGGCCGGGGAGCTGTTTTTT.

This CDR3 reads CSASLAGGDTGELFF. CDR3 coding DNA: TGCAGCGCGTCACTAGCGGGGGGCGACACCGGGGAGCTGTTTTTT. The chain links TRBV29-1 to TRBJ2-2, with 12 bases that match TRBD2. Germline CDR1 reads SQVTM; CDR2 reads ANQGSEA. V gave up 7 bases and J gave up 3 bases; unmatched junction bases: 6. The CDR3 has 15 amino acids.

This clone showed up just a few times. The chain has TRBV27 and TRBJ2-3, with a weak D call TRBD1 (6 bases). The ends were cut back, 7 bases at V and 1 base at J, with 15 bases in the middle. The germline gives CDR1 MNHEY, CDR2 SMNVEV (reference sequence). The CDR3 length is 15 residues. The CDR3 sequence: CASTTGHSGTDTQYF. DNA for the CDR3: TGTGCCAGCACTACAGGGCATTCGGGCACAGATACGCAGTATTTT.

This clone has just a few counts. V is TRBV2 and J is TRBJ2-7, with D uncertain. The V and J ends lost 3 bases and 7 bases respectively, with 10 bases between them. Germline-derived CDR1 and CDR2 are SNHLY and FYNNEI. The CDR3 is 12 residues long. CDR3 amino acids: CASSDSLREQYF. The CDR3 nucleotides are TGTGCCAGCAGTGACAGTCTCAGAGAGCAGTACTTC. Combining the CDR3 with reference TRBV2 and TRBJ2-7 gives the whole variable domain EPEVTQTPSHQVTQMGQEVILRCVPISNHLYFYWYRQILGQKVEFLVSFYNNEISEKSEIFDDQFSVERPDGSNFTLKIRSTKLEDSAMYFCASSDSLREQYFGPGTRLTVT.

A few counts support this clone. The chain combines TRBV4-3 with TRBJ1-1, with D tentatively TRBD1 (5 bases). Trimming took off 0 bases at V and 4 bases at J, with 15 bases between the two ends. Looked up from germline, CDR1 is LGHNA and CDR2 is YSLEER. This CDR3 contains 16 residues. The CDR3 region is CASSQDLYQRGTEAFF. CDR3 nucleotide sequence: TGCGCCAGCAGCCAAGATCTATATCAGAGGGGCACTGAAGCTTTCTTT.